The 19 T cell receptor beta chains in this list originate from one sample, sequenced in a study of CD8 T cells in Susac syndrome. A quantity of about 0.45 to 1 ug RNA underwent reverse transcription using random hexamers. TCRdb reanalysed the immunoSEQ multiplex PCR reads using MiXCR and keeps one entry per CDR3 protein. This table has under 350,000 distinct CDR3 sequences, around 92% appearing once. The sample taken for sequencing was CD4+ T cells from PBMCs. These receptor sequences come from a human donor with multiple sclerosis.

The chain recombines TRBV2 with TRBJ2-7; the D gene could be TRBD1 or TRBD2 (5 bases each). Trimming removed 9 bases from V and 1 base from J, with 13 bases in between. CDR1 is SNHLY, CDR2 FYNNEI, per germline. The CDR3 spans 13 residues. CDR3 sequence reads: CASGGVGSYEQYF. CDR3 nucleotides: TGTGCCAGTGGGGGTGTTGGTTCCTACGAGCAGTACTTC.

This chain links TRBV4-3 with TRBJ1-1; D is uncertain. V was trimmed by 4 bases and J by 2 bases, leaving 11 bases between them. This CDR3 region has 14 residues. Looked up from germline, CDR1 is LGHNA and CDR2 is YSLEER. DNA for the CDR3: TGCGCCAGCAGCCGAGTTTGGGCTAACACTGAAGCTTTCTTT. It codes for CASSRVWANTEAFF.

The genes are TRBV7-2 and TRBJ2-1; possible D gene TRBD2, 6 bases. The CDR3 extends over 14 amino acids. Germline V gene lookup returns CDR1 SGHTA and CDR2 FQGNSA. Trimming removed 5 bases from V and 9 bases from J, with 17 bases in between. The DNA for the CDR3 is TGTGCCAGCAGCCCCTATCGGGGGAGTGGTGAGCAGTTCTTC. It specifies CASSPYRGSGEQFF.

A single count supports this clonotype. V is TRBV5-4 and J is TRBJ2-3; 13 positions match TRBD2. V lost 4 bases to trimming and J lost 2 bases; unmatched junction nucleotides: 4. The CDR3 extends over 16 amino acids. Germline CDR1 is SGHNT and CDR2 is YYREEE (reference sequence). In nucleotides, the CDR3 is TGTGCCAGCAGCAAGGGACTAGCGGGATCCACAGATACGCAGTATTTT. This sequence encodes CASSKGLAGSTDTQYF.

The genes are TRBV20-1 and TRBJ2-3, with TRBD2 matching 14 bases. The CDR3 is made up of 17 amino acids. The germline gives CDR1 DFQATT, CDR2 SNEGSKA (reference sequence). V shed 0 bases and J 2 bases; nucleotides not matched to a gene: 4. The CDR3 DNA sequence: TGCAGTGCTAGAGAGGGACTAGCGGGGGAAGACACAGATACGCAGTATTTT. Translation gives CSAREGLAGEDTDTQYF.

This sequence joins TRBV24-1 and TRBJ1-1; D unresolved. Trimming cost V 4 bases and J 2 bases, with 16 bases left between them. The CDR3 consists of 16 residues. Per germline, CDR1 KGHDR and CDR2 SFDVKD. The CDR3 sequence: CATSDSLMTTNTEAFF. Written as DNA, the CDR3 is TGTGCCACCAGTGACTCCCTAATGACAACTAACACTGAAGCTTTCTTT.

The chain joins TRBV19 to TRBJ1-1; D ambiguous. This CDR3 is built from 14 residues. In germline, CDR1 is LNHDA, CDR2 SQIVND (reference sequence). Trimming took 6 bases from V and 3 from J, leaving 14 bases between them. This CDR3 is CASRVGQWDTEAFF. CDR3 bases: TGTGCCAGTAGAGTCGGCCAGTGGGACACTGAAGCTTTCTTT. Full variable domain (rest looked up from reference TRBV19 and TRBJ1-1): DGGITQSPKYLFRKEGQNVTLSCEQNLNHDAMYWYRQDPGQGLRLIYYSQIVNDFQKGDIAEGYSVSREKKESFPLTVTSAQKNPTAFYLCASRVGQWDTEAFFGQGTRLTVV.

The chain is built from TRBV2 and TRBJ2-1; no firm D call. CDR1 is SNHLY and CDR2 is FYNNEI in the germline V gene. Trimming removed 6 bases at V and 2 bases at J, with 11 bases between. CDR3 size: 14 residues. CDR3 sequence reads: CASSVAGAYNEQFF. The CDR3 DNA sequence: TGTGCCAGCAGCGTCGCTGGGGCCTACAATGAGCAGTTCTTC.

The sample holds one count of this clonotype. The chain is built from TRBV6-1 and TRBJ2-5; 14 positions agree with TRBD2. The CDR3 is 16 amino acids. Germline CDR1 reads MNHNS; CDR2 reads SASEGT. After removal of 6 bases from V and 6 bases from J, the junction contained 9 bases not matched to a gene. CDR3 bases: TGTGCCAGCAGGCAGACTAGCGGGGGGGCGTTAAAGACCCAGTACTTC. As protein: CASRQTSGGALKTQYF.

This clonotype was seen only once. The rearrangement joins TRBV7-9 to TRBJ2-3; tentatively, D is TRBD1 (5 bases). The CDR3 contains 15 residues. CDR1 SEHNR and CDR2 FQNEAQ come from the germline V gene (reference sequence). Deletions cut 2 bases from V and 6 bases from J, with 15 bases between. CDR3 amino acids: CASSLYGRAEDTQYF. CDR3 nucleotides: TGTGCCAGCAGCTTATACGGCAGGGCTGAGGATACGCAGTATTTT.

The chain recombines TRBV24-1 with TRBJ1-2, with D perhaps TRBD1 (6 bases). The CDR3 has 13 residues. V dropped 0 bases and J dropped 6 bases, with 7 bases sitting between them. Germline CDR1 and CDR2: KGHDR and SFDVKD. This CDR3 reads CATSDLRGNGYTF. The CDR3 DNA reads TGTGCCACCAGTGATTTGAGGGGGAATGGCTACACCTTC.

The chain has TRBV3-1 and TRBJ1-5, with TRBD1 matching over 7 bases. V was pared by 1 base and J by 11 bases, with 8 bases of the junction left unmatched. The CDR3 consists of 14 residues. Looked up from germline, CDR1 is LGHDT and CDR2 is YNNKEL (reference sequence). The CDR3 DNA reads as TGTGCCAGCAGCCAAGGAGGACAGGTCGGAGCCCAGCATTTT. Its protein is CASSQGGQVGAQHF.

The rearrangement uses TRBV15 and TRBJ2-1; unclear D gene. The ends were cut back, 1 base at V and 3 bases at J, with 13 bases in the middle. The CDR3 is 16 amino acids. Per germline, CDR1 LNHNV and CDR2 YYDKDF (reference sequence). The CDR3 region is CATSRGHGQLYNEQFF. In DNA, the CDR3 is TGTGCCACCAGCAGAGGACACGGGCAGCTCTACAATGAGCAGTTCTTC.

The chain employs TRBV4-1 and TRBJ2-1; 7 bases are shared with TRBD1. Per germline, CDR1 MGHRA and CDR2 YSYEKL. The V segment lost 2 bases and the J segment 1 base; nucleotides outside the gene matches: 14. The CDR3 is 19 residues long. For the CDR3, the DNA is TGCGCCAGCAGCCAAAAAAGGGGGCAGGGGCGCGGGTCCTACAATGAGCAGTTCTTC. Protein product: CASSQKRGQGRGSYNEQFF.

The chain is built from TRBV5-6 and TRBJ2-3; TRBD1 matches 8 bases. Losses at the gene ends were 6 bases for V and 6 bases for J; bases not matched to a gene: 12. The CDR3 consists of 15 residues. The germline V gene encodes CDR1 SGHDT and CDR2 YYEEEE. Here the CDR3 DNA reads TGTGCCAGCATCTCTCTACAGGGGGTTCGGGATACGCAGTATTTT. This encodes CASISLQGVRDTQYF.

This chain connects TRBV12-3 or TRBV12-4 to TRBJ1-4; D uncertain. This CDR3 contains 13 residues. The V end lost 6 bases, the J end lost 6 bases, and 11 bases lay between the germline ends. The CDR3 protein is CASSPQVDEKLFF. The CDR3 bases are TGTGCCAGCAGCCCCCAGGTCGATGAAAAACTGTTTTTT.

V gene TRBV29-1 combines with J gene TRBJ1-5, with TRBD1 matching 7 bases. The CDR3 has 15 residues. Germline V lookup: CDR1 SQVTM, CDR2 ANQGSEA. Losses at the gene ends were 4 bases for V and 1 base for J; bases not matched to a gene: 7. Here the CDR3 reads CSVVLQGKSNQPQHF. CDR3 in DNA: TGCAGCGTTGTCTTACAGGGGAAGAGCAATCAGCCCCAGCATTTT.

This sequence joins TRBV4-2 and TRBJ2-1; 10 bases align to TRBD2. The germline CDR1 and CDR2 sequences are LGHNA and YNFKEQ. Trimming at V came to 4 bases and at J to 8 bases, leaving 11 bases not matched to a gene. CDR3 length equals 16 residues. The chain's CDR3 is CASSRNRERGGHEQFF. CDR3 DNA: TGTGCCAGCAGCCGAAATAGGGAGCGGGGGGGCCATGAGCAGTTCTTC.

This chain links TRBV29-1 with TRBJ2-3, with 8 nucleotides matching TRBD2. The CDR3 contains 14 residues. After removal of 6 bases from V and 6 bases from J, the junction contained 11 bases not matched to a gene. CDR1 SQVTM and CDR2 ANQGSEA come from the germline V gene. CDR3 DNA sequence: TGCAGCGTCGAGCCTACTAGCGGTCTGGATACGCAGTATTTT. It translates to CSVEPTSGLDTQYF.